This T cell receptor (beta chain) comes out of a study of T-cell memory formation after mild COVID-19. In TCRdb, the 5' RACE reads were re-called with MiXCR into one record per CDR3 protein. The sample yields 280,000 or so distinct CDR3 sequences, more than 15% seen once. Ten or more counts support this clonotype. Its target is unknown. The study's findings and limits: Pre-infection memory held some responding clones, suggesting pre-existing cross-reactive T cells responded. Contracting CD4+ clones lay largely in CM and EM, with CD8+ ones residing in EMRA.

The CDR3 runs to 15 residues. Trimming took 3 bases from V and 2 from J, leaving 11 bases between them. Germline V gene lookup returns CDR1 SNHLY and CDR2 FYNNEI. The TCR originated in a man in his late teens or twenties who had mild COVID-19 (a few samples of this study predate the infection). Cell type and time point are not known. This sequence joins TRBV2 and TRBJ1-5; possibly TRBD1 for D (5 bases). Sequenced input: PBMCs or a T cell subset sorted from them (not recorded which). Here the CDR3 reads CASSDWGSGNQPQHF. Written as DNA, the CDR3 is TGTGCCAGCAGTGACTGGGGCAGCGGCAATCAGCCCCAGCATTTT.